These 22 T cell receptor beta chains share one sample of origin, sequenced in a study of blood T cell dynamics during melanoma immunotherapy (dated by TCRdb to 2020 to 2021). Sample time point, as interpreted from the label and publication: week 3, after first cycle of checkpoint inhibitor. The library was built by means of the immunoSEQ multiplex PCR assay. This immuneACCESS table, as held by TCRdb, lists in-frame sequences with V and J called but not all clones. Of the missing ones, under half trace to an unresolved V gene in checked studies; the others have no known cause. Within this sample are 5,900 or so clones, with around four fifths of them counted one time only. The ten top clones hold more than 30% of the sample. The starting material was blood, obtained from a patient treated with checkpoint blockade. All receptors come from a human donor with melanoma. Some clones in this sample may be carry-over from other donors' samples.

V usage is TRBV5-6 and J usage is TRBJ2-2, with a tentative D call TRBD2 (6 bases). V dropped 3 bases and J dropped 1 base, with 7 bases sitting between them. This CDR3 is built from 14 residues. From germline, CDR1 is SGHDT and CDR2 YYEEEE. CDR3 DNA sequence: TGTGCCAGCAGCTGGGGACTGAACACCGGGGAGCTGTTTTTT. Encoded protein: CASSWGLNTGELFF.

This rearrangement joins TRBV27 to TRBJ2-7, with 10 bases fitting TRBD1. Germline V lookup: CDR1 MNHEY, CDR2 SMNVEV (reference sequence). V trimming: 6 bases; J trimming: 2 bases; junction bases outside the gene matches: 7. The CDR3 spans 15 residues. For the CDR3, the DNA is TGTGCCAGCAGCCTCTCCGGGACAGGGGCCTACGAGCAGTACTTC. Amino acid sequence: CASSLSGTGAYEQYF.

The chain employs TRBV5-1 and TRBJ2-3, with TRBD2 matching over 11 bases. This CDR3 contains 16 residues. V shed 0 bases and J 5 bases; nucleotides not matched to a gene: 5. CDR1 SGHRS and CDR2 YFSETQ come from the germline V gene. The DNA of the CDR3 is TGCGCCAGCAGCTTGGAACTAGCGGGGGCTAGAGATACGCAGTATTTT. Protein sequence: CASSLELAGARDTQYF.

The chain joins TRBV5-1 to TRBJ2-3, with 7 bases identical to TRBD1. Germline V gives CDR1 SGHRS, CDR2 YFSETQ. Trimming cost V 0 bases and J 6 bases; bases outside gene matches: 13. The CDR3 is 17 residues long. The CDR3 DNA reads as TGCGCCAGCAGCTTGGCCCCAACAGGGGAAGGCGCGGATACGCAGTATTTT. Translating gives CASSLAPTGEGADTQYF. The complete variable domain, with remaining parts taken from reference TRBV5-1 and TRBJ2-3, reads KAGVTQTPRYLIKTRGQQVTLSCSPISGHRSVSWYQQTPGQGLQFLFEYFSETQRNKGNFPGRFSGRQFSNSRSEMNVSTLELGDSALYLCASSLAPTGEGADTQYFGPGTRLTVL.

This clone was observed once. CDR3: CASSYTGVIGTEAFF. The CDR3 nucleotides read TGTGCCAGCAGTTACACAGGGGTTATAGGCACTGAAGCTTTCTTT. The chain joins TRBV28 to TRBJ1-1; 7 nucleotides line up with TRBD1. This CDR3 is built from 15 residues. Germline values: CDR1 MDHEN, CDR2 SYDVKM. Unmatched junction bases numbered 9, after V lost 4 bases and J lost 4 bases.

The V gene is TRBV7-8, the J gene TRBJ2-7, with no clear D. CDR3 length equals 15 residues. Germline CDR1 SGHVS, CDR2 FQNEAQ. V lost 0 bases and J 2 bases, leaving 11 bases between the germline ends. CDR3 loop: CASSLAVSTAYEQYF. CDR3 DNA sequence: TGTGCCAGCAGCTTAGCGGTTTCAACAGCCTACGAGCAGTACTTC.

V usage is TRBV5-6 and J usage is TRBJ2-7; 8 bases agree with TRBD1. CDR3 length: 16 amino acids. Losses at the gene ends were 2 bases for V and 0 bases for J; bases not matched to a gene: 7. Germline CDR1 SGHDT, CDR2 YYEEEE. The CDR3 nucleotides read TGTGCCAGCAGCTTCGGACAGGGCCCTTACTCCTACGAGCAGTACTTC. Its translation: CASSFGQGPYSYEQYF.

This CDR3 reads CASSLAGALNEQFF. In DNA, the CDR3 is TGTGCCAGCAGTCTAGCGGGAGCACTCAATGAGCAGTTCTTC. The genes are TRBV11-2 and TRBJ2-1; 10 bases fit TRBD2. Trimming took 6 bases from V and 6 from J; bases not matched to a gene: 5. Germline CDR1 reads SGHAT; CDR2 reads FQNNGV. The CDR3 totals 14 residues. Looking up the rest from reference TRBV11-2 and TRBJ2-1 gives the full variable domain: EAGVAQSPRYKIIEKRQSVAFWCNPISGHATLYWYQQILGQGPKLLIQFQNNGVVDDSQLPKDRFSAERLKGVDSTLKIQPAKLEDSAVYLCASSLAGALNEQFFGPGTRLTVL.

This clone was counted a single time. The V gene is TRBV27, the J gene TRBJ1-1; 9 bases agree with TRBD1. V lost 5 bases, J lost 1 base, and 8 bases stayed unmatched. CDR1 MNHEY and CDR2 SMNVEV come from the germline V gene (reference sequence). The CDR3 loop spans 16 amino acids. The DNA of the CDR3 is TGTGCCAGCAGTCCCCGGGACAGGGCGAAGAACACTGAAGCTTTCTTT. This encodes CASSPRDRAKNTEAFF.

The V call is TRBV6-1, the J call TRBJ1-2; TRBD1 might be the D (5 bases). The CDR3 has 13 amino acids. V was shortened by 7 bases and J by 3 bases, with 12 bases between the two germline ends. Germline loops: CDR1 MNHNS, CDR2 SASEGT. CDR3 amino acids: CASTRGGYYGYTF. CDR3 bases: TGTGCCAGCACCCGGGGGGGGTACTATGGCTACACCTTC.

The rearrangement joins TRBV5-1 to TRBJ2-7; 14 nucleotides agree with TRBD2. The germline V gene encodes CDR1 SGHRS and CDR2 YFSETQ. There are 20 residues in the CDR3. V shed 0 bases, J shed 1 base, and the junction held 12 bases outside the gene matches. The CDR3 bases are TGCGCCAGCAGCTTGGACCCGGGACTAGCGGGAGCAAGGGGTTCCTACGAGCAGTACTTC. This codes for CASSLDPGLAGARGSYEQYF.

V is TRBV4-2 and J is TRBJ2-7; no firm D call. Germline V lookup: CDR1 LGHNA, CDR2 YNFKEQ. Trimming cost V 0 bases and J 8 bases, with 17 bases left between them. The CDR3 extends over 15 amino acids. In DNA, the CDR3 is TGTGCCAGCAGCCAAGATGCGGCAGGCAGGTACAAGCAGTACTTC. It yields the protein CASSQDAAGRYKQYF.

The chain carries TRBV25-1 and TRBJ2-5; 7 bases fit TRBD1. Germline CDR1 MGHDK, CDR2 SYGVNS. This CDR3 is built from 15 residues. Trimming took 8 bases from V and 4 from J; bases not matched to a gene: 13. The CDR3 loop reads CASGVARGYVETQYF. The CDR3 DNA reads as TGTGCCAGCGGGGTGGCCAGGGGGTACGTAGAGACCCAGTACTTC. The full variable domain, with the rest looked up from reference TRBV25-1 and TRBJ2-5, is EADIYQTPRYLVIGTGKKITLECSQTMGHDKMYWYQQDPGMELHLIHYSYGVNSTEKGDLSSESTVSRIRTEHFPLTLESARPSHTSQYLCASGVARGYVETQYFGPGTRLLVL.

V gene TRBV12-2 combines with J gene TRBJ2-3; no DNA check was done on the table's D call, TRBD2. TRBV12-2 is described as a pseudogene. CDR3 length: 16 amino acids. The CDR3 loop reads CASKPGTSGGTDTQYF. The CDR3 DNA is TGTGCCAGCAAACCCGGGACTAGCGGGGGTACAGATACGCAGTATTTT.

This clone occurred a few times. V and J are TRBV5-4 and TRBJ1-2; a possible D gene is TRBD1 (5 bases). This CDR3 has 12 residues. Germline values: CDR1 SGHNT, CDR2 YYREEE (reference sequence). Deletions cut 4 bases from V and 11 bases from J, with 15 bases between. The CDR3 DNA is TGTGCCAGCAGCCCGGAGGGGTCAGGGTACACCTTC. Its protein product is CASSPEGSGYTF.

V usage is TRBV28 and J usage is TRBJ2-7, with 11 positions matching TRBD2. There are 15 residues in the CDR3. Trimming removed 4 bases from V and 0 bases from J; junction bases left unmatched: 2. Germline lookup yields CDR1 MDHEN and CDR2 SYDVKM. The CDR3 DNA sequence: TGTGCCAGCAGTTCGACTAGCGGGGCCTCCTACGAGCAGTACTTC. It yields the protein CASSSTSGASYEQYF.

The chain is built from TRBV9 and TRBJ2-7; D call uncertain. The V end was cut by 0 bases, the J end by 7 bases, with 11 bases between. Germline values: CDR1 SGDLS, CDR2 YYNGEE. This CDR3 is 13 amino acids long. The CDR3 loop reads CASSVETHREQYF. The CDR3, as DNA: TGTGCCAGCAGCGTAGAGACTCACCGGGAGCAGTACTTC.

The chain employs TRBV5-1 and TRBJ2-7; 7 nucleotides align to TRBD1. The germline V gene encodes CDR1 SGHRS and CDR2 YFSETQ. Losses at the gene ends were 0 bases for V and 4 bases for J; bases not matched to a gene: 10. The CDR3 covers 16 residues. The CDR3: CASSLVARDSMYEQYF. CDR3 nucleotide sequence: TGCGCCAGCAGCTTGGTCGCTCGGGACAGTATGTACGAGCAGTACTTC.

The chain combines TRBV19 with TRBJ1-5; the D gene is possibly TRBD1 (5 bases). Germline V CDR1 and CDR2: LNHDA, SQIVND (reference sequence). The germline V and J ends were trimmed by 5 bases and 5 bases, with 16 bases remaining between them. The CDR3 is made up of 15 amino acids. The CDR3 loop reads CASSSRGWGDQPQHF. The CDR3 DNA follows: TGTGCCAGTAGTTCAAGGGGTTGGGGAGATCAGCCCCAGCATTTT.

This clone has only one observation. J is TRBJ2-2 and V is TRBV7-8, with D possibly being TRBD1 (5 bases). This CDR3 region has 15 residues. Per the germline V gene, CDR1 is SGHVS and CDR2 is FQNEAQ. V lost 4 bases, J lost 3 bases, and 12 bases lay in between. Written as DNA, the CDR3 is TGTGCCAGCAGCTCACTGGACACAGACACCGGGGAGCTGTTTTTT. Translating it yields CASSSLDTDTGELFF.

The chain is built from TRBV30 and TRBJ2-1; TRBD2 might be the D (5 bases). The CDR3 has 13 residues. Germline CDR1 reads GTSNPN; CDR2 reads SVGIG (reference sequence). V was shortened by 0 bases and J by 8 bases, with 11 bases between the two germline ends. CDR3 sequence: CAWSVLGMDEQFF. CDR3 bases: TGTGCCTGGAGTGTACTAGGGATGGATGAGCAGTTCTTC.

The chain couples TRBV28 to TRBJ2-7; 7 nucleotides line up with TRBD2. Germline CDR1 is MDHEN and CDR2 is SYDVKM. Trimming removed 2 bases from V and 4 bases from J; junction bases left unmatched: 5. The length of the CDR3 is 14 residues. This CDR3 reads CASSLAGVRYEQYF. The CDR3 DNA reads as TGTGCCAGCAGTTTAGCGGGAGTTAGATACGAGCAGTACTTC.